Shown below are 15 T cell receptor beta chains from a single sample sequenced in a study of monozygotic twins with inflammatory bowel disease. For each CDR3 protein, TCRdb gives one entry from its re-call of the 5' RACE reads, without DNA. This sample's clone table lists about 160,000 distinct CDR3 sequences. Sequenced input: blood. Receptor source: a human donor with ulcerative colitis or Crohn's disease, or a healthy co-twin of an affected twin (not recorded which).

The V call is TRBV6-5, the J call TRBJ2-6; the TCRdb D gene call, TRBD1, has no DNA to confirm it. The CDR3 contains 18 residues. The germline V gene has CDR1 MNHEY and CDR2 SVGAGI. The CDR3 loop reads CASSYGQGALSGANVLTF.

This sequence joins TRBV16 and TRBJ1-3. Germline V CDR1 and CDR2: KGHSY, FQNENV. This CDR3 comprises 16 residues. The chain's CDR3 is CASRRRAAEVGNTIYF.

The chain links TRBV27 to TRBJ1-5. This CDR3 region has 13 residues. CDR1 and CDR2 from the germline V gene are MNHEY and SMNVEV (reference sequence). CDR3 region: CASSFSSNQPQHF.

The V gene is TRBV7-2, the J gene TRBJ2-7; the D call from TCRdb, TRBD2, cannot be confirmed without DNA. The germline CDR1 and CDR2 sequences are SGHTA and FQGNSA. This CDR3 comprises 15 residues. CDR3 loop: CASSPRTSGTNEQYF. The full variable domain, with the rest looked up from reference TRBV7-2 and TRBJ2-7, is GAGVSQSPSNKVTEKGKDVELRCDPISGHTALYWYRQSLGQGLEFLIYFQGNSAPDKSGLPSDRFSAERTGGSVSTLTIQRTQQEDSAVYLCASSPRTSGTNEQYFGPGTRLTVT.

V gene TRBV7-9 combines with J gene TRBJ2-1. The CDR3 has 14 amino acids. The V gene's germline CDR1 is SEHNR and CDR2 FQNEAQ (reference sequence). Here the CDR3 reads CASSLTTPRDEQFF.

V is TRBV6-5 and J is TRBJ2-5. The CDR3 has 13 amino acids. Germline loops: CDR1 MNHEY, CDR2 SVGAGI. The CDR3 sequence is CASSSNLGETQYF.

The chain has TRBV7-8 and TRBJ2-7; the D call of TRBD2 rests on TCRdb alone, since no DNA is present to check it. This CDR3 has 14 residues. CDR1 and CDR2 from the germline V gene are SGHVS and FQNEAQ. The CDR3 region is CASSPIGPGYEQYF.

V and J are TRBV24-1 and TRBJ2-3; TCRdb's D gene call, TRBD2, goes unchecked for lack of DNA. CDR1 and CDR2 from the germline V gene are KGHDR and SFDVKD. The CDR3 is 18 amino acids. The CDR3 is CATSEPTTSGRAADTQYF.

This chain uses TRBV20-1 with TRBJ2-1; TCRdb returns TRBD2, unconfirmable since there is no DNA. This CDR3 is 14 amino acids long. The germline CDR1 and CDR2 sequences are DFQATT and SNEGSKA (reference sequence). CDR3 in amino acids: CSAPPPIAGNEQFF.

The chain has TRBV18 and TRBJ2-7; no DNA is available, so the TRBD1 call from TCRdb remains unchecked. The CDR3 sequence is 17 residues long. The V gene's germline CDR1 is KGHSH and CDR2 LQKENI. CDR3 in amino acids: CASSPLNIGQGGHEQYF.

V usage is TRBV27 and J usage is TRBJ2-7; TCRdb proposes TRBD1, but this gene call is untestable without DNA. Germline V gene data show CDR1 as MNHEY and CDR2 as SMNVEV (reference sequence). The CDR3 contains 14 residues. CDR3: CASSPPGQWNEQYF.

The V call is TRBV5-4, the J call TRBJ2-7. Germline V CDR1 and CDR2: SGHNT, YYREEE (reference sequence). CDR3 length: 13 residues. Here the CDR3 reads CASSPGQPYEQYF.

The chain uses TRBV9 and TRBJ1-5. The germline V gene has CDR1 SGDLS and CDR2 YYNGEE. CDR3 length equals 14 residues. CDR3 in amino acids: CASSDRYSNQPQHF.

The CDR3 here is CASSSATPGTGSEKLFF. The chain is built from TRBV18 and TRBJ1-4; the TRBD1 assignment by TCRdb is unverifiable without DNA. CDR1 is KGHSH and CDR2 is LQKENI in the germline V gene. CDR3 length: 17 amino acids.

The chain carries TRBV19 and TRBJ2-1. The CDR3 has 16 residues. Germline CDR1 reads LNHDA; CDR2 reads SQIVND (reference sequence). The CDR3 region is CASSIDVLWINNEQFF.